These 30 T cell receptor beta chains share one sample of origin, sequenced in a study of CD4 T cells in relation to SARS-CoV-2 and coronaviruses. Their target antigens are unknown. The method was immunoSEQ multiplex PCR; TCRdb's version includes in-frame clones alone and lacks a portion of them. The repertoire holds 18,000 or so clones, with approximately 80% as singletons. Before the COVID-19 pandemic, during about 2011-2019, CD4+ T cells were taken from unexposed donors. Isolation of CD4+ T cells took place after 10 days in culture. Sequencing was performed on CD4+ T cells from PBMCs, cultured in vitro. All receptors come from a human donor in good health.

The chain uses TRBV3-1 (or the pseudogene TRBV3-2) and TRBJ1-2; D unclear. V was pared by 4 bases and J by 7 bases, with 16 bases between. Per the germline V gene, CDR1 is LGHDT and CDR2 is YNNKEL (reference sequence). The length of the CDR3 is 14 residues. The CDR3 is CASSPSRAQSGYTF. The CDR3 DNA reads TGTGCCAGCAGCCCCAGCCGGGCTCAGAGTGGCTACACCTTC.

Only a few counts were recorded for this clone. This chain connects TRBV30 to TRBJ2-7; no definite D call. From germline, CDR1 is GTSNPN and CDR2 SVGIG (reference sequence). The CDR3 runs to 13 residues. V shed 3 bases and J shed 9 bases, with 18 bases lying between them. The CDR3 region is CAWRGPGRIPQYF. As DNA, the CDR3 is TGTGCCTGGAGAGGCCCCGGTCGCATCCCGCAGTACTTC.

The chain combines TRBV6-5 with TRBJ1-6; D not certain. The CDR3 is 16 residues long. Trimming removed 0 bases from V and 2 bases from J, with 8 bases in between. CDR1 and CDR2 from the germline V gene are MNHEY and SVGAGI. In DNA form, the CDR3 reads TGTGCCAGCAGTTACTCTGGCAGTACCTATAATTCACCCCTCCACTTT. This gives the protein CASSYSGSTYNSPLHF.

The chain joins TRBV29-1 to TRBJ1-5, with D possibly matching TRBD1 (5 bases). Trimming removed 4 bases at V and 0 bases at J, with 10 bases between. The CDR3 extends over 14 amino acids. Germline CDR1 and CDR2: SQVTM and ANQGSEA. CDR3 sequence reads: CSVGGGNSNQPQHF. CDR3 nucleotides: TGCAGCGTTGGCGGGGGGAATAGCAATCAGCCCCAGCATTTT.

The chain joins TRBV5-1 to TRBJ1-1; no reliable D call. Germline values: CDR1 SGHRS, CDR2 YFSETQ. The CDR3 is made up of 14 amino acids. The V end lost 4 bases, the J end lost 4 bases, and 14 bases lay between the germline ends. DNA of the CDR3: TGCGCCAGCAGCCCCGACATGGGCGGCACTGAAGCTTTCTTT. Its translation is CASSPDMGGTEAFF. Based on the CDR3 plus reference TRBV5-1 and TRBJ1-1, the full variable domain is KAGVTQTPRYLIKTRGQQVTLSCSPISGHRSVSWYQQTPGQGLQFLFEYFSETQRNKGNFPGRFSGRQFSNSRSEMNVSTLELGDSALYLCASSPDMGGTEAFFGQGTRLTVV.

The chain has TRBV3-1 (or the pseudogene TRBV3-2) and TRBJ2-1, with 16 bases lining up with TRBD2. The CDR3 length is 21 residues. Germline CDR1 reads LGHDT; CDR2 reads YNNKEL (reference sequence). V lost 0 bases and J lost 2; bases outside the gene matches: 10. The CDR3 DNA reads TGTGCCAGCAGCCAAGACGTAAGCGGGACTAGCGGGAGGGGACCCTACAATGAGCAGTTCTTC. Its protein product is CASSQDVSGTSGRGPYNEQFF.

The CDR3, as DNA: TGCGCCAGCAGTCAATCTCGAGTCCAGGTGTTAAGCAATCAGCCCCAGCATTTT. Amino acids: CASSQSRVQVLSNQPQHF. V and J are TRBV23-1 and TRBJ1-5; no clear D. TRBV23-1 is an ORF; its function is uncertain. Trimming removed 0 bases at V and 1 base at J, with 16 bases between. This CDR3 region has 18 residues.

V and J are TRBV7-3 and TRBJ2-1; the match to TRBD2 covers 7 bases. The CDR3 is 16 amino acids. Germline CDR1 reads SGHTA; CDR2 reads FQGTGA. V was clipped by 1 base and J by 0 bases; unmatched bases: 3. The CDR3 DNA reads as TGTGCCAGCAGCTTAAACCCGGGAGGCTCCTACAATGAGCAGTTCTTC. Its protein is CASSLNPGGSYNEQFF.

This clone has just a few counts. The V gene is TRBV2, the J gene TRBJ1-2, with D hard to call. V gave up 5 bases and J gave up 4 bases, with 11 bases separating them. There are 13 residues in the CDR3. In germline, CDR1 is SNHLY, CDR2 FYNNEI. CDR3 coding DNA: TGTGCCAGCAGTACGACGGTGGGCTATGGCTACACCTTC. Amino acid sequence: CASSTTVGYGYTF. Drawing the rest from reference TRBV2 and TRBJ1-2, the complete variable domain is EPEVTQTPSHQVTQMGQEVILRCVPISNHLYFYWYRQILGQKVEFLVSFYNNEISEKSEIFDDQFSVERPDGSNFTLKIRSTKLEDSAMYFCASSTTVGYGYTFGSGTRLTVV.

Only a few counts were recorded for this clone. The rearrangement uses TRBV5-1 and TRBJ1-1; D not resolved. CDR3 length: 14 residues. The V end lost 2 bases, the J end lost 4 bases, and 12 bases lay between the germline ends. Germline assignment: CDR1 SGHRS and CDR2 YFSETQ. The CDR3 reads CASSFTWGGTEAFF. As DNA, the CDR3 is TGCGCCAGCAGCTTCACATGGGGTGGCACTGAAGCTTTCTTT.

The gene calls are TRBV28 and TRBJ2-5, with D perhaps TRBD2 (6 bases). The germline V gene encodes CDR1 MDHEN and CDR2 SYDVKM. V was pared by 2 bases and J by 4 bases, with 23 bases between. CDR3 length: 18 residues. DNA for the CDR3: TGTGCCAGCAGTTTAGTAGCGGCCAGGGTAAGGGGAAGAGAGACCCAGTACTTC. It specifies CASSLVAARVRGRETQYF. Complete variable domain (other parts from reference TRBV28 and TRBJ2-5): DVKVTQSSRYLVKRTGEKVFLECVQDMDHENMFWYRQDPGLGLRLIYFSYDVKMKEKGDIPEGYSVSREKKERFSLILESASTNQTSMYLCASSLVAARVRGRETQYFGPGTRLLVL.

The chain links TRBV29-1 to TRBJ1-2; D is unclear. Germline CDR1 and CDR2: SQVTM and ANQGSEA. The CDR3 has 12 residues. The V and J ends lost 1 base and 7 bases respectively, with 10 bases between them. CDR3 nucleotides: TGCAGCGTTGAAGGGGGAGTCCTTGGCTACACCTTC. This encodes CSVEGGVLGYTF.

The chain recombines TRBV29-1 with TRBJ2-3; 9 nucleotides line up with TRBD1. With V trimmed by 8 bases and J by 1 base, 4 bases remained unmatched. The CDR3 is made up of 13 amino acids. Germline V gene lookup returns CDR1 SQVTM and CDR2 ANQGSEA. CDR3 protein: CSRTGVGTDTQYF. In DNA form, the CDR3 reads TGCAGCCGGACAGGGGTAGGCACAGATACGCAGTATTTT.

This clone was detected a few times. V usage is TRBV27 and J usage is TRBJ2-2, with D perhaps TRBD1 or TRBD2 (6 bases each). Trimming took 4 bases from V and 4 from J, leaving 13 bases between them. Per germline, CDR1 MNHEY and CDR2 SMNVEV (reference sequence). CDR3 length equals 15 residues. CDR3 region: CASSSQGRRTGELFF. The CDR3 region has the DNA TGTGCCAGCAGTTCCCAGGGGAGGCGCACCGGGGAGCTGTTTTTT.

This chain uses TRBV5-1 with TRBJ2-1; 7 positions match TRBD2. Germline V gene sequence: CDR1 SGHRS, CDR2 YFSETQ. CDR3 length: 13 residues. Trimming cost V 0 bases and J 8 bases; bases outside gene matches: 2. In DNA form, the CDR3 reads TGCGCCAGCAGCTTGGCCCGGGAGGATGAGCAGTTCTTC. It yields the protein CASSLAREDEQFF.

The rearrangement links TRBV7-9 to TRBJ1-1; D is ambiguous. V gave up 0 bases and J gave up 0 bases, with 8 bases separating them. CDR3 length: 15 residues. The germline CDR1 and CDR2 sequences are SEHNR and FQNEAQ (reference sequence). The CDR3 reads CASSLATGVNTEAFF. CDR3 coding DNA: TGTGCCAGCAGCTTAGCGACCGGGGTGAACACTGAAGCTTTCTTT.

This clone showed up just a few times. The rearrangement joins TRBV5-1 to TRBJ2-7; a weak D match, TRBD1 (7 bases). Germline loops: CDR1 SGHRS, CDR2 YFSETQ. V lost 4 bases, J lost 0 bases, and 11 bases lay in between. The CDR3 covers 14 residues. The CDR3 loop is CASSPGGISYEQYF. The CDR3 DNA reads as TGCGCCAGCAGCCCAGGGGGGATCTCCTACGAGCAGTACTTC.

As for this clone: Sequence at one end of the junction differs from germline and may be a read error. The genes are TRBV14 and TRBJ2-5, with a tentative D call TRBD2 (5 bases). CDR3 length: 14 amino acids. From germline, CDR1 is SGHDN and CDR2 FVKESK. The DNA of the CDR3 is TGTGCCAGCAGCCAAGGAAGGAGCGGCCCACCCCAATACTTC. Its protein product is CASSQGRSGPPQYF.

This rearrangement joins TRBV6-5 to TRBJ1-1; unclear D gene. CDR3 length: 12 amino acids. CDR1 is MNHEY, CDR2 SVGAGI, per germline. V dropped 5 bases and J dropped 11 bases, with 15 bases sitting between them. CDR3 sequence: CASSTTNRAAFF. CDR3 nucleotide sequence: TGTGCCAGCAGTACGACGAACCGAGCGGCTTTCTTT.

The V and J genes are TRBV27 and TRBJ1-3; D remains ambiguous. V gave up 6 bases and J gave up 0 bases, with 15 bases separating them. The CDR3 length is 16 residues. The germline CDR1 and CDR2 sequences are MNHEY and SMNVEV (reference sequence). The chain's CDR3 is CASSPLHGPSGNTIYF. CDR3 coding DNA: TGTGCCAGCAGCCCCCTCCACGGGCCCTCTGGAAACACCATATATTTT.

Only one count was recorded for this clone. The gene calls are TRBV4-2 and TRBJ2-7, with D possibly matching TRBD2 (6 bases). Trimming stripped 4 bases from V and 2 bases from J, with 18 bases between. The germline gives CDR1 LGHNA, CDR2 YNFKEQ. CDR3 length: 16 residues. This CDR3 reads CASSLTGTGPAYEQYF. In DNA form, the CDR3 reads TGTGCCAGCAGCCTGACCGGGACTGGACCTGCCTACGAGCAGTACTTC.

The rearrangement links TRBV7-8 to TRBJ2-2, with D perhaps matching TRBD2 (5 bases). Germline V gene sequence: CDR1 SGHVS, CDR2 FQNEAQ. The CDR3 consists of 13 residues. The germline V and J ends were trimmed by 3 bases and 7 bases, with 9 bases remaining between them. The CDR3 loop reads CASSLRVDGELFF. The CDR3 nucleotides are TGTGCCAGCAGCTTGAGGGTAGACGGGGAGCTGTTTTTT.

This clone was seen once. The chain couples TRBV19 to TRBJ1-5; 7 nucleotides line up with TRBD1. Germline CDR1 LNHDA, CDR2 SQIVND (reference sequence). This CDR3 comprises 15 residues. J gave up 3 bases and V 9 bases, and 11 bases lay outside the gene matches. As DNA, the CDR3 is TGTGCCAGCAATCCTACCGGGACAGTCAATCAGCCCCAGCATTTT. It encodes CASNPTGTVNQPQHF.

In this sample, this clone turned up a few times. This chain links TRBV7-3 with TRBJ1-1; D unresolved. Germline lookup yields CDR1 SGHTA and CDR2 FQGTGA. This CDR3 has 14 residues. Trimming left V 3 bases short and J 3 bases short, with 11 bases between. The CDR3 DNA reads TGTGCCAGCAGCTTGAACCGGCAGGACACTGAAGCTTTCTTT. The encoded protein is CASSLNRQDTEAFF.

This chain links TRBV15 with TRBJ2-1; 7 positions agree with TRBD2. In germline, CDR1 is LNHNV, CDR2 YYDKDF (reference sequence). The CDR3 contains 14 residues. With V trimmed by 7 bases and J by 2 bases, 5 bases remained unmatched. The CDR3 loop is CATIRDYTYNEQFF. The CDR3 coding sequence is TGTGCCACCATCCGGGACTATACCTACAATGAGCAGTTCTTC.

As DNA, the CDR3 is TGCGCCAGCTCTCCCACCGGTTCCAACAATGAGCAGTTCTTC. It yields the protein CASSPTGSNNEQFF. V and J are TRBV5-1 and TRBJ2-1; D not resolved. The CDR3 runs 14 residues. Germline V lookup: CDR1 SGHRS, CDR2 YFSETQ. Trimming shortened V by 7 bases and J by 5 bases, and 16 bases separated the two germline ends.

This clone has a single count. The genes are TRBV27 and TRBJ1-5; possibly TRBD1 for D (6 bases). Germline lookup yields CDR1 MNHEY and CDR2 SMNVEV (reference sequence). The CDR3 length is 16 residues. With 8 bases removed from V and 0 bases from J, the gap between germline ends came to 17 bases. The CDR3, as DNA: TGTGCCAGCCGGGGGGAGGGGGGATATAGCAATCAGCCCCAGCATTTT. Translation gives CASRGEGGYSNQPQHF.

This sequence joins TRBV9 and TRBJ1-2, with D tentatively TRBD1 (6 bases). Germline CDR1 and CDR2: SGDLS and YYNGEE. The CDR3 covers 13 residues. Trimming removed 6 bases at V and 2 bases at J, with 11 bases between. This CDR3 reads CASTPGENYGYTF. In DNA, the CDR3 is TGTGCCAGCACCCCAGGGGAAAACTATGGCTACACCTTC.

This clone occurred a few times. The rearrangement uses TRBV3-1 (or the pseudogene TRBV3-2) and TRBJ2-7; maybe TRBD2 (6 bases). The CDR3 is made up of 13 amino acids. V gave up 8 bases and J gave up 3 bases, with 14 bases separating them. The germline gives CDR1 LGHDT, CDR2 YNNKEL (reference sequence). The CDR3: CASGHGRGYEQYF. CDR3 nucleotide sequence: TGTGCCAGCGGTCACGGGAGAGGCTACGAGCAGTACTTC.

The CDR3 sequence: CATNRGGGYTF. CDR3 DNA: TGTGCCACCAATAGAGGCGGGGGCTACACCTTC. The chain uses TRBV19 and TRBJ1-2, with no clear D. CDR3 length equals 11 residues. Trimming took 10 bases from V and 8 from J, leaving 14 bases between them. CDR1 and CDR2 (germline): LNHDA, SQIVND (reference sequence).